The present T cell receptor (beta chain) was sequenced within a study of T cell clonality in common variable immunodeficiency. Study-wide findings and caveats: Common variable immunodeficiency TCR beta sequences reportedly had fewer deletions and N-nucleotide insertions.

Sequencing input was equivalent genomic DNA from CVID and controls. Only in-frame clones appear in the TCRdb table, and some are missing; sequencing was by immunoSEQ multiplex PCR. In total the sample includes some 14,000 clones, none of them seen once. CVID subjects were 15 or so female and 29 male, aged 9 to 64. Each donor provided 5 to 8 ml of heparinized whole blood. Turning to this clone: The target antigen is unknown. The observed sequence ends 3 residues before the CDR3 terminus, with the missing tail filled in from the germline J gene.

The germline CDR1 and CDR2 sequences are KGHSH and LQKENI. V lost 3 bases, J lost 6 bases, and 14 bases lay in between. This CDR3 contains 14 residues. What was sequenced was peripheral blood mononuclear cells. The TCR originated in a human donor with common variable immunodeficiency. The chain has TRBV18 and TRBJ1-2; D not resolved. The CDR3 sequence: CASSPSWAGDGYTF. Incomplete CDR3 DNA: TGTGCCAGCTCACCTTCCTGGGCAGGCGATGGC.